One sample yielded the 29 T cell receptor beta chains listed below, sequenced in a study of T-cell reconstitution after alpha-beta-depleted transplantation in children. Unique molecular identifiers were used to barcode this TCRbeta library. TCRdb processed the PCR reads anew with MiXCR; each CDR3 protein has one entry. The sample gives about 250,000 distinct CDR3 sequences, 20% to 30% of which show up once; 4% to 5.5% is in the top ten. This specimen consisted of PBMCs, mostly from graft donor cells, obtained 360 days after TCRalphabeta/CD19-depleted stem cell transplant. The receptors shown here come from a female patient aged 2 to 10 who had a stem cell transplant for congenital amegakaryocytic thrombocytopenia, so the T cells may come from the graft donor.

V gene TRBV4-1 combines with J gene TRBJ1-2; no clear D gene. V lost 0 bases, J lost 4 bases, and 9 bases lay in between. The CDR3 covers 14 residues. Looked up from germline, CDR1 is MGHRA and CDR2 is YSYEKL. The CDR3 DNA reads as TGCGCCAGCAGCCAAGATCCTTTGGGCTATGGCTACACCTTC. It encodes CASSQDPLGYGYTF.

The V and J genes are TRBV5-1 and TRBJ2-7; D is ambiguous. CDR3 length: 13 amino acids. Trimming took off 2 bases at V and 6 bases at J, with 12 bases between the two ends. CDR1 SGHRS and CDR2 YFSETQ come from the germline V gene. The CDR3 loop is CASSFVVASEQYF. The CDR3 DNA reads TGCGCCAGCAGCTTCGTTGTTGCTTCCGAGCAGTACTTC.

Only a few counts were recorded for this clonotype. The rearrangement joins TRBV20-1 to TRBJ2-7; 9 nucleotides agree with TRBD1. The CDR3 length is 12 residues. Per germline, CDR1 DFQATT and CDR2 SNEGSKA (reference sequence). After removal of 6 bases from V and 4 bases from J, the junction contained 4 bases not matched to a gene. CDR3 sequence (DNA): TGCAGTGCGGGACAGGGACTTTACGAGCAGTACTTC. It yields the protein CSAGQGLYEQYF.

The chain combines TRBV27 with TRBJ2-4, with 11 bases that match TRBD2. V trimming: 5 bases; J trimming: 6 bases; junction bases outside the gene matches: 3. This CDR3 has 14 amino acids. The germline CDR1 and CDR2 sequences are MNHEY and SMNVEV (reference sequence). DNA of the CDR3: TGTGCCAGCAGTACGGGGACTAGCGGAAACATTCAGTACTTC. Protein: CASSTGTSGNIQYF.

The rearrangement joins TRBV4-1 to TRBJ1-4; no firm D call. The CDR3 contains 15 residues. CDR1 is MGHRA, CDR2 YSYEKL, per germline. The germline V and J ends were trimmed by 6 bases and 0 bases, with 11 bases remaining between them. The DNA of the CDR3 is TGCGCCAGCAGGGTTGGAGCTGCAACTAATGAAAAACTGTTTTTT. It encodes CASRVGAATNEKLFF.

V gene TRBV6-2 or TRBV6-3 combines with J gene TRBJ2-7; D is undetermined. Germline-derived CDR1 and CDR2 are MNHEY and SVGEGT. This CDR3 is 13 amino acids long. V lost 10 bases to trimming and J lost 3 bases, with 16 bases between them. The CDR3 DNA reads TGTGCCACCGCGACCAGACTCATCTACGAGCAGTACTTC. Protein product: CATATRLIYEQYF.

This chain connects TRBV19 to TRBJ1-2; D not resolved. Germline values: CDR1 LNHDA, CDR2 SQIVND (reference sequence). V was trimmed by 6 bases and J by 0 bases, leaving 20 bases between them. The CDR3 covers 17 residues. CDR3 nucleotides: TGTGCCAGTAGGAGGGAAGTGGATCCGACATCTAACTATGGCTACACCTTC. It codes for CASRREVDPTSNYGYTF.

The rearrangement uses TRBV12-3 or TRBV12-4 and TRBJ1-2; no clear D gene. This CDR3 is built from 15 residues. V was cut by 3 bases and J by 5 bases, with 16 bases left in between. For the CDR3, the DNA is TGTGCCAGCAGTTTCGGCGACCGCCCACTATATGGCTACACCTTC. It specifies CASSFGDRPLYGYTF.

This clonotype was recorded a few times. This chain links TRBV5-1 with TRBJ1-5; 9 nucleotides align to TRBD1. The germline V gene encodes CDR1 SGHRS and CDR2 YFSETQ. The length of the CDR3 is 15 residues. Unmatched junction bases numbered 4, after V lost 4 bases and J lost 2 bases. The CDR3 region has the DNA TGCGCCAGCAGCACAGGGGGCGGTGGCAATCAGCCCCAGCATTTT. It encodes CASSTGGGGNQPQHF.

In this sample, this clonotype turned up a few times. The CDR3 is CAVRTSDTDTQYF. The CDR3 region has the DNA TGTGCCGTCCGCACTAGCGACACAGATACGCAGTATTTT. V gene TRBV24-1 combines with J gene TRBJ2-3; TRBD2 agrees at 7 bases. The CDR3 contains 13 residues. J lost 2 bases, V lost 12 bases, and 7 bases had no gene match. Per germline, CDR1 KGHDR and CDR2 SFDVKD.

There are a few counts of this clonotype. The CDR3 loop is CSARVRTGGYSNQPQHF. The CDR3 DNA is TGCAGTGCTAGAGTTCGGACAGGGGGCTATAGCAATCAGCCCCAGCATTTT. The genes are TRBV20-1 and TRBJ1-5; 11 bases agree with TRBD1. CDR3 size: 17 residues. V lost 1 base and J lost 0; bases outside the gene matches: 5. The germline V gene has CDR1 DFQATT and CDR2 SNEGSKA (reference sequence).

V and J are TRBV11-2 and TRBJ2-2; D is possibly TRBD2 (5 bases). Deletions cut 2 bases from V and 6 bases from J, with 16 bases between. The CDR3 has 16 amino acids. Germline-derived CDR1 and CDR2 are SGHAT and FQNNGV. DNA of the CDR3: TGTGCCAGCAGCTTATTCCCCCCCCGGGGTGCCGGGGAGCTGTTTTTT. As protein: CASSLFPPRGAGELFF.

In its sample, this clonotype was seen a few times. V and J are TRBV7-3 and TRBJ1-6, with D possibly matching TRBD1 (6 bases). Germline V gene sequence: CDR1 SGHTA, CDR2 FQGTGA. V lost 3 bases to trimming and J lost 6 bases, with 9 bases between them. This CDR3 has 14 residues. CDR3 protein: CASSLGHFNSPLHF. CDR3 nucleotides: TGTGCCAGCAGCTTGGGACATTTTAATTCACCCCTCCACTTT.

The chain combines TRBV6-2 or TRBV6-3 with TRBJ2-3, with D perhaps TRBD1 or TRBD2 (6 bases each). V dropped 6 bases and J dropped 2 bases, with 18 bases sitting between them. CDR3 length equals 16 residues. Germline CDR1 and CDR2: MNHEY and SVGEGT. The CDR3 protein is CASSSPFGGTTDTQYF. The CDR3 DNA is TGTGCCAGCAGCTCCCCCTTCGGGGGCACCACAGATACGCAGTATTTT.

The chain links TRBV29-1 to TRBJ2-1; D unresolved. The CDR3 is 10 residues long. The germline V and J ends were trimmed by 8 bases and 4 bases, with 6 bases remaining between them. The germline V gene has CDR1 SQVTM and CDR2 ANQGSEA. The CDR3 loop is CSSDYNEQFF. The CDR3 coding sequence is TGCAGCTCCGATTACAATGAGCAGTTCTTC.

The rearrangement joins TRBV5-1 to TRBJ2-7; D remains unclear. This CDR3 comprises 14 residues. From germline, CDR1 is SGHRS and CDR2 YFSETQ. The V and J ends lost 1 base and 3 bases respectively, with 11 bases between them. The CDR3 here is CASSLLAGDYEQYF. The CDR3 bases are TGCGCCAGCAGCTTGTTGGCAGGAGACTACGAGCAGTACTTC.

The genes are TRBV29-1 and TRBJ1-1; perhaps TRBD1 as D (6 bases). The CDR3 is made up of 13 amino acids. Germline CDR1 reads SQVTM; CDR2 reads ANQGSEA. V gave up 4 bases and J gave up 1 base, with 10 bases separating them. As DNA, the CDR3 is TGCAGCGTTGGGGGGGCCGGGAACACTGAAGCTTTCTTT. Amino acid sequence: CSVGGAGNTEAFF.

The chain carries TRBV6-5 and TRBJ1-2; D call uncertain. V lost 0 bases to trimming and J lost 4 bases, with 12 bases between them. The CDR3 spans 15 residues. Looked up from germline, CDR1 is MNHEY and CDR2 is SVGAGI. The CDR3 reads CASSYSIGGPYGYTF. CDR3 DNA: TGTGCCAGCAGTTACTCGATAGGAGGTCCCTATGGCTACACCTTC.

The genes are TRBV27 and TRBJ2-7; a possible D gene is TRBD1 (5 bases). Trimming stripped 0 bases from V and 6 bases from J, with 9 bases between. Germline CDR1 reads MNHEY; CDR2 reads SMNVEV (reference sequence). The CDR3 covers 13 residues. CDR3: CASSLSSGLEQYF. Here the CDR3 DNA reads TGTGCCAGCAGTTTATCATCAGGGCTCGAGCAGTACTTC.

This clonotype showed up many times. This rearrangement joins TRBV5-4 to TRBJ2-7, with no clear D. V was trimmed by 4 bases and J by 2 bases, leaving 16 bases between them. CDR3 length: 15 amino acids. Germline V gene data show CDR1 as SGHNT and CDR2 as YYREEE (reference sequence). The DNA of the CDR3 is TGTGCCAGCAGCCTGGACCTAAACCGGCCCTACGAGCAGTACTTC. Its protein product is CASSLDLNRPYEQYF.

The rearrangement uses TRBV18 and TRBJ2-1; no firm D call. Germline CDR1 is KGHSH and CDR2 is LQKENI. Trimming shortened V by 3 bases and J by 0 bases, and 9 bases separated the two germline ends. The CDR3 length is 15 residues. The chain's CDR3 is CASSPSKVSYNEQFF. The CDR3 DNA is TGTGCCAGCTCACCGTCTAAGGTCTCCTACAATGAGCAGTTCTTC.

This clonotype was observed a few times. The V call is TRBV7-9, the J call TRBJ1-3; D is uncertain. The germline CDR1 and CDR2 sequences are SEHNR and FQNEAQ (reference sequence). The CDR3 extends over 13 amino acids. The V and J ends lost 8 bases and 4 bases respectively, with 12 bases between them. The CDR3 loop is CASVGGSGNTIYF. The CDR3 nucleotides are TGTGCCAGCGTCGGCGGATCAGGAAACACCATATATTTT.

The V gene is TRBV5-6, the J gene TRBJ2-2; D is unclear. Germline CDR1 reads SGHDT; CDR2 reads YYEEEE. Trimming pared 2 bases from V and 2 bases from J, leaving 16 bases between. This CDR3 has 17 amino acids. The DNA of the CDR3 is TGTGCCAGCAGCTTACCCAAGTCTACCACAAACACCGGGGAGCTGTTTTTT. Its translation is CASSLPKSTTNTGELFF.

This clonotype was observed a handful of times. The chain links TRBV20-1 to TRBJ2-3; no firm D call. V lost 6 bases and J lost 0, with 13 bases in between. The CDR3 length is 14 residues. Per the germline V gene, CDR1 is DFQATT and CDR2 is SNEGSKA (reference sequence). CDR3 in amino acids: CSAVRNPSTDTQYF. Written as DNA, the CDR3 is TGCAGTGCCGTTCGCAACCCTAGCACAGATACGCAGTATTTT.

The V and J genes are TRBV4-1 and TRBJ2-7; possibly TRBD2 for D (6 bases). V lost 2 bases and J 4 bases, leaving 9 bases between the germline ends. Per germline, CDR1 MGHRA and CDR2 YSYEKL. The CDR3 contains 13 residues. The CDR3 loop is CASSQLAGYEQYF. In DNA form, the CDR3 reads TGCGCCAGCAGCCAATTGGCGGGATACGAGCAGTACTTC.

The chain recombines TRBV28 with TRBJ2-7, with 7 nucleotides matching TRBD2. Germline lookup yields CDR1 MDHEN and CDR2 SYDVKM. Germline trimming cut 6 bases from V and 3 bases from J; bases unmatched to any gene: 11. The CDR3 has 15 residues. Here the CDR3 reads CASSPAGASGYEQYF. In DNA, the CDR3 is TGTGCCAGCAGCCCCGCCGGGGCTAGCGGCTACGAGCAGTACTTC.

Details on this clonotype: An end of the junction does not agree with germline; a read error may underlie this. The chain carries TRBV12-3 or TRBV12-4 and TRBJ1-3; D is possibly TRBD1 (5 bases). The CDR3 length is 15 residues. CDR3 residues: CASSSRVKNGSTIYF. CDR3 DNA: TGTGCCAGCAGTTCCAGGGTGAAAAATGGAAGCACCATATATTTT.

This clonotype was seen only a few times. This rearrangement joins TRBV29-1 to TRBJ2-4, with D possibly matching TRBD2 (5 bases). From germline, CDR1 is SQVTM and CDR2 ANQGSEA. The CDR3 is 11 residues long. V lost 1 base to trimming and J lost 8 bases, with 6 bases between them. The CDR3 DNA sequence: TGCAGCGTTGAAGGGCGGGACATTCAGTACTTC. Translating gives CSVEGRDIQYF. The full variable domain, with the rest looked up from reference TRBV29-1 and TRBJ2-4, is SAVISQKPSRDICQRGTSLTIQCQVDSQVTMMFWYRQQPGQSLTLIATANQGSEATYESGFVIDKFPISRPNLTFSTLTVSNMSPEDSSIYLCSVEGRDIQYFGAGTRLSVL.

Only a few counts were recorded for this clonotype. This rearrangement joins TRBV20-1 to TRBJ2-1; 7 nucleotides agree with TRBD1. CDR1 is DFQATT, CDR2 SNEGSKA, per germline (reference sequence). CDR3 length: 15 residues. V lost 1 base, J lost 6 bases, and 9 bases stayed unmatched. The CDR3 protein is CSARVGGRDSNEQFF. In DNA, the CDR3 is TGCAGTGCTAGAGTAGGGGGCCGAGATTCCAATGAGCAGTTCTTC.